The next 3 T cell receptor beta chains were all read from a single sample in a study of cytomegalovirus exposure and HLA in healthy donors. This table comes from immunoSEQ multiplex PCR, and its TCRdb copy is limited to in-frame clones, with some not included. Of roughly 110,000 clones listed, about 85% are singletons. Material: PBMCs. These receptors came from a woman between 18 and 29 years old in good health and CMV-seropositive.

V usage is TRBV6-5 and J usage is TRBJ1-2, with unresolved D. V lost 4 bases and J lost 1, with 7 bases in between. Germline-derived CDR1 and CDR2 are MNHEY and SVGAGI. The CDR3 consists of 13 residues. The CDR3 DNA reads as TGTGCCAGCAGTTTAGACAATAACTATGGCTACACCTTC. Translated, it gives CASSLDNNYGYTF.

This chain links TRBV7-2 with TRBJ2-5; 10 nucleotides agree with TRBD1. V lost 6 bases to trimming and J lost 5 bases; unmatched junction nucleotides: 6. This CDR3 region has 14 residues. Germline CDR1 reads SGHTA; CDR2 reads FQGNSA. The CDR3 nucleotides are TGTGCCAGCAGTGAGGACAGGGGGTGGGAGACCCAGTACTTC. As protein: CASSEDRGWETQYF.

The rearrangement links TRBV30 to TRBJ2-7; TRBD2 agrees at 7 bases. CDR1 is GTSNPN and CDR2 is SVGIG in the germline V gene (reference sequence). The CDR3 runs 14 residues. V dropped 3 bases and J dropped 2; count of bases not matched to a gene: 7. CDR3 region: CAWRPRGGTYEQYV. The DNA for the CDR3 is TGTGCCTGGAGACCGCGCGGGGGAACCTACGAGCAGTACGTC.